Listed here are 22 T cell receptor beta chains from one sample, sequenced in a study of OX40 agonist ivuxolimab in advanced cancers. Some clones are missing from TCRdb's copy, which holds only in-frame ones; the method was immunoSEQ multiplex PCR. The sample lists more than 65,000 clones, approximately 78% occurring once. The sample here was CD4+ or CD8+ T cells sorted from blood, taken in a trial of the OX40 agonist ivuxolimab. Receptors originate from an adult with an advanced solid tumor such as melanoma, head and neck, liver or kidney cancer.

This sequence joins TRBV19 and TRBJ1-1; D might be TRBD1 (5 bases). The V gene's germline CDR1 is LNHDA and CDR2 SQIVND (reference sequence). The CDR3 is made up of 13 amino acids. V shed 3 bases and J shed 1 base, with 6 bases lying between them. CDR3 amino acids: CASSIRENTEAFF. In nucleotides, the CDR3 is TGTGCCAGTAGTATCAGGGAGAACACTGAAGCTTTCTTT.

The rearrangement uses TRBV29-1 and TRBJ1-1; D call uncertain. V was shortened by 6 bases and J by 0 bases, with 8 bases between the two germline ends. The CDR3 is 12 amino acids. Germline CDR1 is SQVTM and CDR2 is ANQGSEA. CDR3 amino acids: CSVSRMNTEAFF. DNA for the CDR3: TGCAGCGTGTCGAGGATGAACACTGAAGCTTTCTTT.

This clone occurred a few times. CDR3 residues: CASSEEYTDTQYF. Written as DNA, the CDR3 is TGTGCCAGCAGTGAAGAGTACACAGATACGCAGTATTTT. V gene TRBV2 combines with J gene TRBJ2-3, with D unclear. CDR1 and CDR2 from the germline V gene are SNHLY and FYNNEI. V was trimmed by 1 base and J by 2 bases, leaving 4 bases between them. This CDR3 has 13 residues.

This chain links TRBV6-6 with TRBJ2-7, with a possible D match to TRBD2 (6 bases). Germline V lookup: CDR1 MNHNY, CDR2 SVGAGI (reference sequence). The CDR3 covers 14 residues. V dropped 3 bases and J dropped 0 bases, with 9 bases sitting between them. The CDR3 spells CASSYVGSSYEQYF. The CDR3 DNA reads TGTGCCAGCAGTTATGTCGGGAGCTCCTACGAGCAGTACTTC.

DNA of the CDR3: TGTGCCAGTATTTCAGCAGGACGGGAGCAGTTCTTC. This translates into CASISAGREQFF. The chain carries TRBV19 and TRBJ2-1; D uncertain. Germline CDR1 is LNHDA and CDR2 is SQIVND (reference sequence). CDR3 length equals 12 residues. Trimming stripped 7 bases from V and 10 bases from J, with 14 bases between. The full variable domain, its missing parts supplied by reference TRBV19 and TRBJ2-1, is DGGITQSPKYLFRKEGQNVTLSCEQNLNHDAMYWYRQDPGQGLRLIYYSQIVNDFQKGDIAEGYSVSREKKESFPLTVTSAQKNPTAFYLCASISAGREQFFGPGTRLTVL.

The gene calls are TRBV18 and TRBJ1-3; D call uncertain. The CDR3 is 16 residues long. Germline CDR1 and CDR2: KGHSH and LQKENI. The germline V and J ends were trimmed by 2 bases and 0 bases, with 11 bases remaining between them. The CDR3 nucleotides read TGTGCCAGCTCACCAGTCCAGCCAAACTCTGGAAACACCATATATTTT. Protein product: CASSPVQPNSGNTIYF.

V usage is TRBV4-3 and J usage is TRBJ2-6, with unresolved D. V was shortened by 0 bases and J by 1 base, with 7 bases between the two germline ends. Per germline, CDR1 LGHNA and CDR2 YSLEER. The CDR3 loop spans 16 amino acids. DNA of the CDR3: TGCGCCAGCAGCCAAGACGTCGGTTCTGGGGCCAACGTCCTGACTTTC. Residues: CASSQDVGSGANVLTF.

The gene calls are TRBV7-3 and TRBJ2-1; 9 bases are a match to TRBD2. V shed 0 bases, J shed 10 bases, and the junction held 4 bases outside the gene matches. This CDR3 region has 14 residues. Germline V gene data show CDR1 as SGHTA and CDR2 as FQGTGA. The DNA for the CDR3 is TGTGCCAGCAGCTTAACATTGCGGGAGGGGGAGCAGTTCTTC. Protein sequence: CASSLTLREGEQFF.

This sequence joins TRBV4-1 and TRBJ1-2; the match to TRBD1 covers 8 bases. The CDR3 covers 16 residues. Per germline, CDR1 MGHRA and CDR2 YSYEKL. V was pared by 4 bases and J by 0 bases, with 7 bases of the junction left unmatched. CDR3: CASSRDRGRTNYGYTF. CDR3 bases: TGCGCCAGCAGCCGTGACAGGGGCCGAACTAACTATGGCTACACCTTC.

The chain combines TRBV5-6 with TRBJ2-5; no reliable D call. The CDR3 is 13 amino acids. The germline V gene encodes CDR1 SGHDT and CDR2 YYEEEE. V was cut by 4 bases and J by 1 base, with 8 bases left in between. The CDR3 region is CASSSQGQETQYF. The CDR3 DNA reads as TGTGCCAGCAGCAGTCAAGGCCAAGAGACCCAGTACTTC.

The V gene is TRBV4-1, the J gene TRBJ1-2, with D possibly TRBD1 on 6 matching bases. This CDR3 region has 13 residues. V was cut by 0 bases and J by 4 bases, with 6 bases left in between. Germline loops: CDR1 MGHRA, CDR2 YSYEKL. The CDR3 sequence: CASSQEGGYGYTF. Written as DNA, the CDR3 is TGCGCCAGCAGCCAAGAAGGGGGCTATGGCTACACCTTC.

The chain joins TRBV18 to TRBJ2-7; possibly TRBD2 for D (6 bases). The CDR3 totals 15 residues. Germline V gives CDR1 KGHSH, CDR2 LQKENI. Trimming left V 3 bases short and J 2 bases short, with 14 bases between. CDR3 sequence reads: CASSPPSAGTYEQYF. The CDR3 DNA reads TGTGCCAGCTCACCCCCATCTGCGGGGACCTACGAGCAGTACTTC.

The chain employs TRBV5-1 and TRBJ2-5; 12 nucleotides line up with TRBD2. Gene TRBJ2-7 matches the end of the DNA better, so the J call may be wrong. The length of the CDR3 is 15 residues. The germline CDR1 and CDR2 sequences are SGHRS and YFSETQ. In DNA, the CDR3 is TGCGCCAGCGACACTGGGACTAGCGGGTCCCACGAGCAGTACTTC. Amino acid sequence: CASDTGTSGSHEQYF.

J is TRBJ1-5 and V is TRBV9; D is unclear. Between the trimmed V and J ends, which lost 0 bases and 1 base, there was a span of 2 bases. The CDR3 is made up of 13 amino acids. Germline assignment: CDR1 SGDLS and CDR2 YYNGEE. CDR3 DNA: TGTGCCAGCAGCGTAGCCAGCAATCAGCCCCAGCATTTT. Translation: CASSVASNQPQHF. Looking up the rest from reference TRBV9 and TRBJ1-5 gives the full variable domain: DSGVTQTPKHLITATGQRVTLRCSPRSGDLSVYWYQQSLDQGLQFLIQYYNGEERAKGNILERFSAQQFPDLHSELNLSSLELGDSALYFCASSVASNQPQHFGDGTRLSIL.

This clone was observed a few times. The chain uses TRBV6-1 and TRBJ1-1; D remains ambiguous. Trimming left V 6 bases short and J 8 bases short, with 13 bases between. The CDR3 loop spans 12 amino acids. CDR1 is MNHNS and CDR2 is SASEGT in the germline V gene. The CDR3 loop reads CASRFFTQEAFF. DNA of the CDR3: TGTGCCAGCAGGTTCTTTACACAGGAAGCTTTCTTT.

This chain connects TRBV27 to TRBJ1-5; maybe TRBD1 (5 bases). CDR3 length: 16 residues. The germline V gene encodes CDR1 MNHEY and CDR2 SMNVEV (reference sequence). V was shortened by 4 bases and J by 0 bases, with 13 bases between the two germline ends. The CDR3 region is CASSSIDSYSNQPQHF. In DNA form, the CDR3 reads TGTGCCAGCAGTTCAATAGACAGTTATAGCAATCAGCCCCAGCATTTT.

The chain employs TRBV4-1 and TRBJ2-7, with TRBD2 matching 7 bases. In germline, CDR1 is MGHRA, CDR2 YSYEKL. The junction had 11 bases not matched to a gene; V was cut back by 4 bases and J by 2 bases. The CDR3 has 16 residues. The CDR3: CASSPRGGAQPYEQYF. DNA for the CDR3: TGCGCCAGCAGCCCGAGGGGAGGGGCCCAACCCTACGAGCAGTACTTC.

In this sample, this clone turned up a few times. The J gene is TRBJ2-1, the V gene TRBV7-3; tentatively, D is TRBD1 (7 bases). This CDR3 is built from 14 residues. Trimming stripped 8 bases from V and 5 bases from J, with 16 bases between. CDR1 and CDR2 from the germline V gene are SGHTA and FQGTGA. The chain's CDR3 is CASGQEGFHNEQFF. CDR3 in DNA: TGTGCCAGCGGACAGGAGGGCTTCCACAATGAGCAGTTCTTC.

The rearrangement links TRBV29-1 to TRBJ2-5; 9 nucleotides agree with TRBD2. Germline assignment: CDR1 SQVTM and CDR2 ANQGSEA. V was pared by 4 bases and J by 3 bases, with 9 bases of the junction left unmatched. The CDR3 length is 15 residues. This CDR3 reads CSVALRTSVEETQYF. CDR3 nucleotides: TGCAGCGTTGCCTTAAGGACTAGCGTGGAAGAGACCCAGTACTTC.

V and J are TRBV7-2 and TRBJ1-5; unclear D gene. The germline V gene has CDR1 SGHTA and CDR2 FQGNSA. This CDR3 is 14 amino acids long. Trimming cost V 2 bases and J 2 bases, with 7 bases left between them. CDR3 bases: TGTGCCAGCAGCTTAATTAGGGGCAATCAGCCCCAGCATTTT. It codes for CASSLIRGNQPQHF.

This chain uses TRBV27 with TRBJ1-2; TRBD1 is a possible D gene (5 bases). Per the germline V gene, CDR1 is MNHEY and CDR2 is SMNVEV (reference sequence). The CDR3 has 16 residues. V was cut by 5 bases and J by 3 bases, with 19 bases left in between. The chain's CDR3 is CASSKDTRGIDYGYTF. CDR3 bases: TGTGCCAGCAGTAAGGACACGCGTGGGATCGACTATGGCTACACCTTC.

The V call is TRBV7-8, the J call TRBJ2-1; a weak D match, TRBD2 (6 bases). CDR1 SGHVS and CDR2 FQNEAQ come from the germline V gene. V shed 5 bases and J shed 7 bases, with 24 bases lying between them. This CDR3 has 17 residues. The DNA of the CDR3 is TGTGCCAGCAGCCCAGGCAGGTCCGTCGGGAGAGCAAATGAGCAGTTCTTC. This encodes CASSPGRSVGRANEQFF.